One T cell receptor (beta chain) is described in this entry. Trimming removed 7 bases from V and 4 bases from J, with 11 bases in between. The CDR3 consists of 13 residues. The V gene's germline CDR1 is MNHEY and CDR2 SVGAGI. A multiplex PCR was run with 60 Vbeta primers and 13 Jbeta primers. Generated by immunoSEQ multiplex PCR, the TCRdb table keeps only in-frame clones and is missing some. The sample lists under 150,000 clones; approximately 68% were seen once. These data originate in a study of cytomegalovirus exposure and HLA in healthy donors. This TCR derives from a man aged 25 to 45 in good health and CMV-seropositive. The rearrangement links TRBV6-5 to TRBJ2-1; D is uncertain. The sample taken for sequencing was PBMCs. CDR3 DNA sequence: TGTGCCAGCAAGCGAACCGTATACAATGAGCAGTTCTTC. Translating it yields CASKRTVYNEQFF.